One and the same sample provided the 7 T cell receptor beta chains below, sequenced in a study of shared clonotypes between healthy human individuals. The repertoire was sequenced with immunoSEQ multiplex PCR; TCRdb's copy has only in-frame clones and lacks some. The sample lists under 130,000 clones; roughly 66% were seen once. The sample comprised memory CD8+ T cells sorted from blood. The subset is: CD45RO+ cells pooled with CCR7-negative TemRA cells. Receptor source: a woman under 40 in good health.

The CDR3 sequence: CASSWGPNYGYTF. CDR3 nucleotides: TGTGCCAGCAGTTGGGGACCTAACTATGGCTACACCTTC. This chain joins TRBV27 and TRBJ1-2; a weak D match, TRBD1 (5 bases). Trimming stripped 4 bases from V and 0 bases from J, with 6 bases between. This CDR3 region has 13 residues. In germline, CDR1 is MNHEY, CDR2 SMNVEV (reference sequence).

In regard to this clone: A far larger clone is one nucleotide away, so this likely arose from a read error. The genes are TRBV6-4 and TRBJ2-3, with TRBD2 identical over 11 bases. V was clipped by 3 bases and J by 2 bases; unmatched bases: 1. The CDR3 extends over 15 amino acids. Germline assignment: CDR1 MRHNA and CDR2 SNTAGT. The CDR3 coding sequence is TGTGCCAGCAGTGAACTAGCGGGAGCCACAGATACGCAGTATTTT. This gives the protein CASSELAGATDTQYF.

The rearrangement links TRBV6-6 to TRBJ2-1; the match to TRBD1 covers 8 bases. Germline assignment: CDR1 MNHNY and CDR2 SVGAGI (reference sequence). V lost 5 bases and J lost 13; bases outside the gene matches: 4. The CDR3 spans 11 residues. The CDR3 coding sequence is TGTGCCAGCAGTCCCGGGACAGGCCAGTTCTTC. Translating gives CASSPGTGQFF.

The chain recombines TRBV9 with TRBJ2-3, with 7 bases fitting TRBD2. V gave up 4 bases and J gave up 5 bases; unmatched junction bases: 7. Germline CDR1 and CDR2: SGDLS and YYNGEE. The CDR3 is 14 amino acids. The CDR3 sequence is CASSLSGKEDTQYF. In DNA form, the CDR3 reads TGTGCCAGCAGCCTCAGCGGGAAAGAAGATACGCAGTATTTT. Full variable domain (missing parts from reference TRBV9 and TRBJ2-3): DSGVTQTPKHLITATGQRVTLRCSPRSGDLSVYWYQQSLDQGLQFLIQYYNGEERAKGNILERFSAQQFPDLHSELNLSSLELGDSALYFCASSLSGKEDTQYFGPGTRLTVL.

Turning to this clone: Other nucleotide sequences from this sample produce the same CDR3. The gene calls are TRBV6-4 and TRBJ2-3, with D hard to call. CDR1 and CDR2 (germline): MRHNA, SNTAGT. The CDR3 spans 13 residues. The ends were cut back, 0 bases at V and 3 bases at J, with 4 bases in the middle. CDR3 coding DNA: TGTGCCAGCAGTGACTCGACTACAGATACGCAGTATTTT. This encodes CASSDSTTDTQYF.

The table lists this clone with a few counts. V gene TRBV5-1 combines with J gene TRBJ1-1; D ambiguous. The CDR3 loop spans 15 amino acids. Germline CDR1 reads SGHRS; CDR2 reads YFSETQ. V gave up 0 bases and J gave up 10 bases, with 19 bases separating them. The CDR3, as DNA: TGCGCCAGCAGCTTGGGGCGGAGAAGTGTAGACGGAGCTTTCTTT. This sequence encodes CASSLGRRSVDGAFF.

The chain employs TRBV5-8 and TRBJ2-3; tentative D call: TRBD1 (7 bases). Deletions cut 2 bases from V and 0 bases from J, with 16 bases between. Germline assignment: CDR1 SGHTS and CDR2 YDEGEE. This CDR3 region has 17 residues. Here the CDR3 DNA reads TGTGCCAGCAGCTTAGAATGGGCAGGGGGGAGCACAGATACGCAGTATTTT. It specifies CASSLEWAGGSTDTQYF.